The subject of this entry is one T cell receptor (beta chain). Its antigen is currently unknown. The germline V gene has CDR1 MNHEY and CDR2 SVGAGI. CDR3 length: 13 amino acids. V was trimmed by 4 bases and J by 6 bases, leaving 9 bases between them. The sample originates from a study of post-analysis software for immune sequencing data. Looking at the study overall: In terms of disease course, relapsing-remitting, secondary progressive and progressive-relapsing multiple sclerosis were included.

Each TCR beta cDNA library carried unique molecular identifiers. One entry per CDR3 protein results from TCRdb running MiXCR on the PCR reads. This sample carries more than 500,000 distinct CDR3 sequences, roughly 34% of them seen once, and the ten largest clones take around 6%. Overall study results and limits: TRBV segments more frequent in patients than in controls numbered five and included TRBV5-6, TRBV5-1 and TRBV20-1. In multiple sclerosis, normalized Chao1 diversity was significantly below that of controls.

The sequenced sample was blood. The genes are TRBV6-5 and TRBJ2-2, with D perhaps matching TRBD2 (5 bases). This receptor was obtained from a girl under 18 with multiple sclerosis. This CDR3 is CASSSQEAGELFF. The DNA of the CDR3 is TGTGCCAGCAGTTCCCAGGAGGCCGGGGAGCTGTTTTTT.